A selection of T cell receptor beta chains follows, all from one sample in a study of regulatory T cells in long-lasting Graves disease. Each CDR3 protein gets one entry after TCRdb re-called the multiplex PCR reads with MiXCR. Here the sample spans about 540,000 distinct CDR3 sequences, roughly 13% being singletons. These records were also assigned to another study, of T cells in Graves' hyperthyroidism and ophthalmopathy.

Sample: peripheral blood mononuclear cells (PBMCs), taken at new diagnosis, from a patient treated with antithyroid drugs. These receptors were obtained from a man aged 25 to 40 with Graves disease. The CDR3 runs from the conserved cysteine through the conserved F or W. D genes are given only for firm matches. Clone size appears in some rows only: once, few, many, or a class for an expanded clone.

j_call v_call clone_size d_call cdr3_aa cdr3_nt
TRBJ2-7 TRBV29-1 few TRBD1 CSVLQGASYEQYF TGCAGCGTTTTACAGGGGGCGTCGTACGAGCAGTACTTC
TRBJ2-2 TRBV7-9 . . CASSAPGGTGELFF TGTGCCAGCAGCGCCCCTGGGGGGACCGGGGAGCTGTTTTTT
TRBJ2-3 TRBV9 . . CASSPRVFGTDTQYF TGTGCCAGCAGCCCCCGGGTTTTCGGGACAGATACGCAGTATTTT
TRBJ2-1 TRBV20-1 few TRBD2 CSARGGSEVNEQFF TGCAGTGCTAGGGGCGGGAGTGAGGTCAATGAGCAGTTCTTC
TRBJ2-7 TRBV5-1 few . CASRREGLAEQYF TGCGCCAGCAGGAGAGAGGGGCTCGCCGAGCAGTACTTC
TRBJ2-1 TRBV7-2 many TRBD2 CASSLESGSATYNEQFF TGTGCCAGCAGCTTAGAAAGCGGGAGCGCTACCTACAATGAGCAGTTCTTC
TRBJ2-3 TRBV29-1 many TRBD2 CSVLLLAGPTDTQYF TGCAGCGTTTTGCTACTAGCGGGCCCCACAGATACGCAGTATTTT
TRBJ2-1 TRBV5-5 . TRBD2 CASSPRTHGLELNEQFF TGTGCCAGCAGCCCCCGGACACACGGACTAGAGCTCAATGAGCAGTTCTTC
TRBJ2-3 TRBV28 many . CASGGGGGTDTQYF TGTGCCAGCGGAGGGGGAGGGGGCACAGATACGCAGTATTTT
TRBJ1-2 TRBV11-2 few TRBD1 CASSFIPPPWTGENQANYGYTF TGTGCCAGCAGCTTCATTCCCCCACCATGGACAGGGGAGAATCAGGCTAACTATGGCTACACCTTC
TRBJ1-2 TRBV27 many TRBD1 CASSVDRVGGYTF TGTGCCAGCAGTGTCGACAGGGTGGGTGGCTACACCTTC
TRBJ2-1 TRBV5-1 few TRBD2 CASSSTSGRFVYNEQFF TGCGCCAGCAGCTCGACTAGCGGGAGGTTCGTCTACAATGAGCAGTTCTTC
TRBJ1-1 TRBV10-3 . . CVISESRQTNTEAFF TGTGTCATCAGTGAGTCGAGACAGACGAACACTGAAGCTTTCTTT
TRBJ1-1 TRBV29-1 many . CSVGKFQATEAFF TGCAGCGTTGGTAAGTTTCAGGCCACTGAAGCTTTCTTT
TRBJ1-5 TRBV10-3 . . CAISESRRIGQPQHF TGTGCCATCAGTGAGTCGAGGAGAATCGGTCAGCCCCAGCATTTT
TRBJ2-5 TRBV12-3/TRBV12-4 . . CASSLWRSQETQYF TGTGCCAGCAGTTTATGGAGGTCCCAAGAGACCCAGTACTTC
TRBJ2-2 TRBV30 many . CAWSISNTGELFF TGTGCCTGGAGTATATCGAACACCGGGGAGCTGTTTTTT
TRBJ2-7 TRBV24-1 . . CATLAVTSYEQYF TGTGCCACCCTGGCCGTGACGTCCTACGAGCAGTACTTC
TRBJ2-7 TRBV20-1 few . CSTPTAREQYF TGCAGTACTCCCACAGCGCGCGAGCAGTACTTC
TRBJ2-7 TRBV2 many TRBD2 CATTSGGETYEQYF TGTGCCACCACTAGCGGAGGAGAAACCTACGAGCAGTACTTC
TRBJ2-1 TRBV10-3 many TRBD1 CAISARDRRYNEQFF TGTGCCATCAGTGCCCGGGACAGGCGCTACAATGAGCAGTTCTTC
TRBJ2-3 TRBV12-3/TRBV12-4 many TRBD1 CASTLRDRGADTQYF TGTGCCAGCACCCTCCGGGACAGGGGTGCAGATACGCAGTATTTT